The next 14 T cell receptor beta chains were all read from a single sample in a study of OX40 agonist ivuxolimab in advanced cancers. The assay was immunoSEQ multiplex PCR, and TCRdb's table has in-frame clones only and misses some. The sample holds roughly 49,000 clones, 80% to 90% seen once. The sequencing used CD4+ or CD8+ T cells sorted from blood, collected in a trial of the OX40 agonist ivuxolimab. Receptors originate from an adult with an advanced solid tumor such as melanoma, head and neck, liver or kidney cancer.

The CDR3 coding sequence is TGTGCCAGCAGCTCCCCGGGACTAGCGGGACGTGAGCAGTTCTTC. It yields the protein CASSSPGLAGREQFF. The chain employs TRBV6-6 and TRBJ2-1; the match to TRBD2 covers 13 bases. CDR3 length: 15 amino acids. CDR1 and CDR2 (germline): MNHNY, SVGAGI (reference sequence). V shed 6 bases and J 9 bases; nucleotides not matched to a gene: 8.

The chain couples TRBV28 to TRBJ2-5, with 8 bases identical to TRBD1. CDR1 is MDHEN and CDR2 is SYDVKM in the germline V gene. V dropped 7 bases and J dropped 5; count of bases not matched to a gene: 6. The CDR3 is 13 amino acids. The CDR3 nucleotides read TGTGCCAGCAACAGGGGGATGGCGGAGACCCAGTACTTC. This sequence encodes CASNRGMAETQYF.

This clone was seen just once. V usage is TRBV28 and J usage is TRBJ1-4; no clear D. Trimming left V 7 bases short and J 0 bases short, with 15 bases between. Germline CDR1 is MDHEN and CDR2 is SYDVKM. The CDR3 loop spans 16 amino acids. The DNA for the CDR3 is TGTGCCAGCACCCCCGGCCGGGGTACAACTAATGAAAAACTGTTTTTT. Translating it yields CASTPGRGTTNEKLFF. The full variable domain, its missing parts supplied by reference TRBV28 and TRBJ1-4, is DVKVTQSSRYLVKRTGEKVFLECVQDMDHENMFWYRQDPGLGLRLIYFSYDVKMKEKGDIPEGYSVSREKKERFSLILESASTNQTSMYLCASTPGRGTTNEKLFFGSGTQLSVL.

The chain links TRBV7-9 to TRBJ1-1; possible D gene TRBD1, 6 bases. Looked up from germline, CDR1 is SEHNR and CDR2 is FQNEAQ (reference sequence). The length of the CDR3 is 12 residues. V lost 3 bases and J 6 bases, leaving 8 bases between the germline ends. CDR3 protein: CASSFGGPEAFF. CDR3 sequence (DNA): TGTGCCAGCAGCTTTGGGGGGCCTGAAGCTTTCTTT.

This clone has only a few counts. The gene calls are TRBV29-1 and TRBJ1-2; D remains unclear. The V gene lost 4 bases and the J gene lost 6 bases, with 12 bases spanning the gap. The CDR3 is made up of 12 amino acids. Germline-derived CDR1 and CDR2 are SQVTM and ANQGSEA. In DNA form, the CDR3 reads TGCAGCGTTGTTTGGGCAAGGAATGGCTACACCTTC. This sequence encodes CSVVWARNGYTF.

V usage is TRBV9 and J usage is TRBJ2-6; D remains unclear. The V end lost 0 bases, the J end lost 5 bases, and 6 bases lay between the germline ends. Germline V lookup: CDR1 SGDLS, CDR2 YYNGEE. This CDR3 is 14 amino acids long. The CDR3 nucleotides are TGTGCCAGCAGCGTAGCCACACGGGCCAACGTCCTGACTTTC. It specifies CASSVATRANVLTF.

The chain has TRBV4-1 and TRBJ1-1, with D unresolved. V was pared by 3 bases and J by 9 bases, with 11 bases between. The CDR3 is 12 residues long. Germline CDR1 reads MGHRA; CDR2 reads YSYEKL. Written as DNA, the CDR3 is TGCGCCAGCAGCCAGCCCGGGATACAAGCTTTCTTT. Translating gives CASSQPGIQAFF.

Concerning this clone itself: Germline is not matched at one junction end, which may reflect a read error. The rearrangement links TRBV5-1 to TRBJ1-2; 8 nucleotides align to TRBD1. The length of the CDR3 is 13 residues. Per the germline V gene, CDR1 is SGHRS and CDR2 is YFSETQ. The DNA of the CDR3 is TGCGCCAGCAGTTTGGACAGGGAGGTTGGCTACACCTTC. It yields the protein CASSLDREVGYTF.

This chain links TRBV6-1 with TRBJ2-5, with 8 bases identical to TRBD1. The CDR3 runs 15 residues. With 6 bases clipped from V and 5 bases from J, the junction kept 11 bases outside the gene matches. Germline V gene data show CDR1 as MNHNS and CDR2 as SASEGT. DNA for the CDR3: TGTGCCAGCAGCGTCCGGGCAGGGGGCGGGGAGACCCAGTACTTC. It specifies CASSVRAGGGETQYF.

The chain recombines TRBV2 with TRBJ2-1; possible D gene TRBD2, 5 bases. The CDR3 totals 17 residues. Between the trimmed V and J ends, which lost 0 bases and 0 bases, there was a span of 12 bases. Germline assignment: CDR1 SNHLY and CDR2 FYNNEI. The CDR3 region has the DNA TGTGCCAGCAGTGAAGCGCCGGTGGGGAGCTCCTACAATGAGCAGTTCTTC. This sequence encodes CASSEAPVGSSYNEQFF.

This clone was recorded a few times. The rearrangement uses TRBV7-9 and TRBJ1-1; a possible D gene is TRBD1 (6 bases). This CDR3 has 15 residues. V lost 0 bases and J lost 4, with 12 bases in between. The germline gives CDR1 SEHNR, CDR2 FQNEAQ (reference sequence). The CDR3, as DNA: TGTGCCAGCAGCTTAGCGGGGGGGCGCGGCACTGAAGCTTTCTTT. Translating gives CASSLAGGRGTEAFF.

This clone was counted only a few times. The chain uses TRBV30 and TRBJ2-5; TRBD1 agrees at 10 bases. This CDR3 is built from 14 residues. The V segment lost 4 bases and the J segment 1 base; nucleotides outside the gene matches: 3. Germline V gene data show CDR1 as GTSNPN and CDR2 as SVGIG (reference sequence). The CDR3 loop is CAWNGQGVQETQYF. CDR3 nucleotide sequence: TGTGCCTGGAACGGACAGGGGGTCCAAGAGACCCAGTACTTC.

About this clone: Sequence at one end of the junction differs from germline and may be a read error. The V and J genes are TRBV7-8 and TRBJ1-5; D remains ambiguous. Germline V lookup: CDR1 SGHVS, CDR2 FQNEAQ. This CDR3 contains 14 residues. This CDR3 is CASSLPGSYQPQHF. The CDR3 bases are TGTGCCAGCAGCTTACCGGGTAGCTATCAGCCCCAGCATTTT.

The rearrangement links TRBV19 to TRBJ1-5; no definite D call. CDR1 and CDR2 from the germline V gene are LNHDA and SQIVND (reference sequence). Trimming left V 3 bases short and J 3 bases short, with 12 bases between. The CDR3 loop spans 15 amino acids. Here the CDR3 reads CASSIKGKVNQPQHF. The CDR3 DNA sequence: TGTGCCAGTAGTATTAAAGGTAAAGTCAATCAGCCCCAGCATTTT.